The clone carrying this T cell receptor (beta chain) was observed at least ten times. Its antigen is currently unknown. These data belong to a study of spatial heterogeneity in lung cancer. Across the whole study: Fewer alpha-chain than beta-chain sequences were consistently detected.

A single record per CDR3 protein comes from TCRdb applying MiXCR to the 5' RACE reads. The data hold tens of thousands of distinct CDR3 sequences, with roughly 7.5% observed a single time. Overall study findings and caveats: The appearance of ubiquitous expanded tumor TCRs in blood was greater at resection than follow-up.

The time point was: sample taken at primary tumor resection. Unsorted samples of tumor, nontumor lung or frozen PBMC had their whole RNA sequenced. V was pared by 3 bases and J by 6 bases, with 14 bases between. Germline CDR1 SQVTM, CDR2 ANQGSEA. The CDR3 covers 13 residues. J is TRBJ2-5 and V is TRBV29-1, with no clear D. Sequenced here: PBMCs, sampled at surgery. This sequence was found in a female donor with early-stage non-small cell lung cancer. CDR3 amino acids: CSVDTAGRKTQYF. CDR3 nucleotide sequence: TGCAGCGTTGACACAGCTGGTCGGAAGACCCAGTACTTC.